The 16 T cell receptor beta chains below come from one sample, sequenced in a study of cytomegalovirus exposure and HLA in healthy donors. The primer mix had 60 Vbeta and 13 Jbeta primers. Sequencing used immunoSEQ multiplex PCR; TCRdb keeps in-frame clones, though not all of them. The repertoire holds around 100,000 clones, with around two thirds as singletons. Sequences were obtained from PBMCs. The receptors were gathered from a man younger than 45 in good health and CMV-seropositive.

This chain links TRBV6-5 with TRBJ2-1; 11 nucleotides line up with TRBD2. The CDR3 sequence is 15 residues long. The germline V gene encodes CDR1 MNHEY and CDR2 SVGAGI. Losses at the gene ends were 6 bases for V and 8 bases for J; bases not matched to a gene: 9. The CDR3 reads CASRTGLAVGYEQFF. CDR3 sequence (DNA): TGTGCCAGCAGAACGGGACTAGCGGTTGGCTATGAGCAGTTCTTC.

This chain links TRBV6-1 with TRBJ2-5, with 8 positions matching TRBD2. V gave up 2 bases and J gave up 4 bases; unmatched junction bases: 6. The CDR3 is 15 residues long. Per the germline V gene, CDR1 is MNHNS and CDR2 is SASEGT. The DNA for the CDR3 is TGTGCCAGCAGTGAAACGGGGGGGGCAGGAGAGACCCAGTACTTC. As protein: CASSETGGAGETQYF.

This clone has only a few counts. CDR3 nucleotides: TGTGCCAGCAGCGCCTACCGGGGTTGGGAGCAATATCAGCCCCAGCATTTT. Encoded protein: CASSAYRGWEQYQPQHF. The J gene is TRBJ1-5, the V gene TRBV7-8; D is unclear. With 5 bases removed from V and 5 bases from J, the gap between germline ends came to 22 bases. CDR1 SGHVS and CDR2 FQNEAQ come from the germline V gene. There are 17 residues in the CDR3.

The genes are TRBV6-1 and TRBJ2-7, with 8 nucleotides matching TRBD1. The germline V gene has CDR1 MNHNS and CDR2 SASEGT. With 5 bases clipped from V and 0 bases from J, the junction kept 3 bases outside the gene matches. This CDR3 has 14 residues. CDR3 coding DNA: TGTGCCAGCAGTTGGGACAGGAGCTCCTACGAGCAGTACTTC. Protein product: CASSWDRSSYEQYF.

A few counts support this clone. The V and J genes are TRBV18 and TRBJ1-5; TRBD1 matches 10 bases. Trimming took 5 bases from V and 2 from J; bases not matched to a gene: 0. CDR1 is KGHSH, CDR2 LQKENI, per germline. This CDR3 has 14 residues. CDR3 amino acids: CASSGQGGNQPQHF. CDR3 in DNA: TGTGCCAGCTCAGGACAGGGGGGCAATCAGCCCCAGCATTTT.

The chain is built from TRBV28 and TRBJ1-2; D is undetermined. V lost 5 bases to trimming and J lost 0 bases, with 13 bases between them. Germline CDR1 and CDR2: MDHEN and SYDVKM. The CDR3 consists of 15 residues. The CDR3 bases are TGTGCCAGCAGTCCCCACAGTTACGCTAACTATGGCTACACCTTC. This encodes CASSPHSYANYGYTF.

A few counts support this clone. This chain joins TRBV6-4 and TRBJ1-4; D might be TRBD1 (5 bases). Germline values: CDR1 MRHNA, CDR2 SNTAGT. Trimming removed 6 bases from V and 8 bases from J, with 19 bases in between. The CDR3 length is 15 residues. The CDR3 DNA reads as TGTGCCAGCAGCTCCAACGTAGCCGGGGGGGAAAAACTGTTTTTT. This translates into CASSSNVAGGEKLFF.

V is TRBV7-9 and J is TRBJ2-5; tentative D call: TRBD2 (5 bases). CDR1 and CDR2 (germline): SEHNR, FQNEAQ (reference sequence). Trimming shortened V by 5 bases and J by 7 bases, and 11 bases separated the two germline ends. This CDR3 comprises 12 residues. CDR3 residues: CASSDGGWTQYF. CDR3 DNA: TGTGCCAGCAGCGACGGAGGATGGACCCAGTACTTC. Together with reference TRBV7-9 and TRBJ2-5, the CDR3 gives the full variable domain: DTGVSQNPRHKITKRGQNVTFRCDPISEHNRLYWYRQTLGQGPEFLTYFQNEAQLEKSRLLSDRFSAERPKGSFSTLEIQRTEQGDSAMYLCASSDGGWTQYFGPGTRLLVL.

This clone is a singleton in its sample. The rearrangement uses TRBV18 and TRBJ1-5; no clear D. Trimming removed 3 bases at V and 2 bases at J, with 14 bases between. Germline V gives CDR1 KGHSH, CDR2 LQKENI. CDR3 size: 16 residues. In DNA form, the CDR3 reads TGTGCCAGCTCACCGTGGACGGCGCGGGGCAATCAGCCCCAGCATTTT. It is translated as CASSPWTARGNQPQHF. Full variable domain (missing parts from reference TRBV18 and TRBJ1-5): NAGVMQNPRHLVRRRGQEARLRCSPMKGHSHVYWYRQLPEEGLKFMVYLQKENIIDESGMPKERFSAEFPKEGPSILRIQQVVRGDSAAYFCASSPWTARGNQPQHFGDGTRLSIL.

The rearrangement uses TRBV5-1 and TRBJ2-1; 12 bases agree with TRBD2. V lost 6 bases, J lost 5 bases, and 6 bases stayed unmatched. The germline V gene encodes CDR1 SGHRS and CDR2 YFSETQ. This CDR3 spans 15 amino acids. The CDR3 loop is CASTRLAGDNNEQFF. DNA for the CDR3: TGCGCCAGCACCCGACTAGCGGGGGATAACAATGAGCAGTTCTTC.

This clone showed up just a few times. The CDR3 spells CASSPSTGGSGYTF. CDR3 nucleotide sequence: TGTGCCAGCTCACCATCCACAGGGGGCAGTGGCTACACCTTC. The chain links TRBV18 to TRBJ1-2, with 9 bases lining up with TRBD1. The CDR3 length is 14 residues. Germline trimming cut 2 bases from V and 7 bases from J; bases unmatched to any gene: 5. Germline values: CDR1 KGHSH, CDR2 LQKENI.

This clone was counted between two and nine times. J is TRBJ2-1 and V is TRBV5-1; 11 nucleotides align to TRBD1. The junction had 1 base not matched to a gene; V was cut back by 3 bases and J by 8 bases. Germline lookup yields CDR1 SGHRS and CDR2 YFSETQ. The CDR3 sequence is 13 residues long. The CDR3 nucleotides read TGCGCCAGCAGCTGGACAGGGGGCCATGAGCAGTTCTTC. It is translated as CASSWTGGHEQFF.

CDR3 protein: CASSIDRDTEAFF. CDR3 DNA: TGCGCCAGCAGCATTGATCGGGACACTGAAGCTTTCTTT. The chain links TRBV5-1 to TRBJ1-1, with D unresolved. The CDR3 sequence is 13 residues long. The germline CDR1 and CDR2 sequences are SGHRS and YFSETQ. V was shortened by 4 bases and J by 3 bases, with 10 bases between the two germline ends.

The chain combines TRBV2 with TRBJ2-5; the D gene is possibly TRBD1 (6 bases). Germline V gives CDR1 SNHLY, CDR2 FYNNEI. CDR3 size: 13 residues. The V and J ends lost 5 bases and 4 bases respectively, with 11 bases between them. In DNA, the CDR3 is TGTGCCAGCAGTCTTACAGGGCCAGAGACCCAGTACTTC. It is translated as CASSLTGPETQYF.

The V and J genes are TRBV10-3 and TRBJ1-2; 9 nucleotides align to TRBD1. V lost 6 bases, J lost 5 bases, and 7 bases stayed unmatched. The CDR3 sequence is 14 residues long. The germline gives CDR1 ENHRY, CDR2 SYGVKD. The CDR3 region is CAISTGGEVYGYTF. CDR3 nucleotides: TGTGCCATCAGCACAGGGGGCGAGGTGTATGGCTACACCTTC.

This clone was detected only a few times. The genes are TRBV6-5 and TRBJ2-5, with a tentative D call TRBD1 (5 bases). The V end was cut by 2 bases, the J end by 3 bases, with 10 bases between. Germline V lookup: CDR1 MNHEY, CDR2 SVGAGI. This CDR3 is built from 14 residues. CDR3 nucleotides: TGTGCCAGCAGTTACCAGGGTATGGAAGAGACCCAGTACTTC. This sequence encodes CASSYQGMEETQYF.